One sample yielded the 5 T cell receptor beta chains listed below, sequenced in a study of beta chain features in type 1 diabetes. Every bit of the isolated RNA underwent reverse transcription, so sequencing read expressed TCRB transcripts. The assay was immunoSEQ multiplex PCR, and TCRdb's table has in-frame clones only and misses some. The profile shows 360,000 or so clones, 15% to 20% of them singletons. The sample comprised naive CD4+ T cells from blood. Receptor source: a woman younger than 30 in good health.

This chain uses TRBV2 with TRBJ2-7, with TRBD2 identical over 7 bases. The J segment lost 12 bases and the V segment lost 4 bases, leaving 15 bases of the junction unmatched. The CDR3 is 14 amino acids. The germline V gene encodes CDR1 SNHLY and CDR2 FYNNEI. CDR3 loop: CASSGSGVGLSVYF. CDR3 sequence (DNA): TGTGCCAGCAGTGGCAGCGGGGTAGGCCTGAGCGTGTACTTC. The whole variable domain, remainder taken from reference TRBV2 and TRBJ2-7, is EPEVTQTPSHQVTQMGQEVILRCVPISNHLYFYWYRQILGQKVEFLVSFYNNEISEKSEIFDDQFSVERPDGSNFTLKIRSTKLEDSAMYFCASSGSGVGLSVYFGPGTRLTVT.

Only a few counts were recorded for this clone. The rearrangement joins TRBV5-1 to TRBJ1-5, with TRBD1 identical over 8 bases. V shed 5 bases and J 6 bases; nucleotides not matched to a gene: 7. The CDR3 covers 14 residues. In germline, CDR1 is SGHRS, CDR2 YFSETQ. The CDR3 reads CASSPDRASQPQHF. In DNA form, the CDR3 reads TGCGCCAGCAGTCCGGACAGGGCGAGTCAGCCCCAGCATTTT.

The chain recombines TRBV30 with TRBJ1-2; maybe TRBD1 (6 bases). Trimming removed 6 bases from V and 0 bases from J, with 11 bases in between. The CDR3 length is 13 residues. Germline loops: CDR1 GTSNPN, CDR2 SVGIG (reference sequence). Written as DNA, the CDR3 is TGTGCCTGCCAAGGACAGTCTAACTATGGCTACACCTTC. It encodes CACQGQSNYGYTF.

This rearrangement joins TRBV11-2 to TRBJ1-1; unclear D gene. The V gene lost 1 base and the J gene lost 4 bases, with 10 bases spanning the gap. From germline, CDR1 is SGHAT and CDR2 FQNNGV. CDR3 length: 14 amino acids. As DNA, the CDR3 is TGTGCCAGCAGCTTAGGAGGAGCGGCCACTGAAGCTTTCTTT. Protein: CASSLGGAATEAFF.

This clone has a handful of counts. The gene calls are TRBV5-1 and TRBJ2-5; a weak D match, TRBD1 (6 bases). Germline V gene sequence: CDR1 SGHRS, CDR2 YFSETQ. The V end lost 4 bases, the J end lost 5 bases, and 12 bases lay between the germline ends. The CDR3 spans 13 residues. DNA for the CDR3: TGCGCCAGCAGCGCACAGGGTAGGGAGACCCAGTACTTC. Translation gives CASSAQGRETQYF.